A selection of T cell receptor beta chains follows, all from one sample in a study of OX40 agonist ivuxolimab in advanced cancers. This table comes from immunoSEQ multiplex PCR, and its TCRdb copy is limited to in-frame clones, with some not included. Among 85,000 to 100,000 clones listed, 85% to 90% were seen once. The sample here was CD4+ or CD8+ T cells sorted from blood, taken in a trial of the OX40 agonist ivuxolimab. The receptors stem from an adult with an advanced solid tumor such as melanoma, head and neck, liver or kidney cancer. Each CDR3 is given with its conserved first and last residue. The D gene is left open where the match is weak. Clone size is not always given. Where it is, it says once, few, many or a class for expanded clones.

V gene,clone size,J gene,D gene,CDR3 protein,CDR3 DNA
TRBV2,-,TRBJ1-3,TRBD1,CASLLDRGTGNTIYF,TGTGCCAGTTTGTTGGACAGGGGAACTGGAAACACCATATATTTT
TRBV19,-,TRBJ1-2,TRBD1,CASSTSRGRNYGYTF,TGTGCCAGTAGTACCTCAAGGGGGCGTAACTATGGCTACACCTTC
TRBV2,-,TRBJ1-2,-,CASSRRGGDVGGYTF,TGTGCCAGTTCTCGAAGGGGAGGGGATGTTGGTGGCTACACCTTC
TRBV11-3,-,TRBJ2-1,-,CASSLEEKNEQFF,TGTGCCAGCAGCTTAGAAGAGAAGAATGAGCAGTTCTTC
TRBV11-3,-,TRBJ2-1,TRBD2,CASSPGSSGGRYNEQFF,TGTGCCAGCAGCCCCGGCTCTAGCGGGGGGCGGTACAATGAGCAGTTCTTC
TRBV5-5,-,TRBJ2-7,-,CASSLESPNYEQYF,TGTGCCAGCAGCTTGGAAAGTCCAAACTACGAGCAGTACTTC
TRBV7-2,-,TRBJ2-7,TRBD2,CASSPTPGGFYEQYF,TGTGCCAGCAGCCCGACCCCGGGGGGTTTTTACGAGCAGTACTTC
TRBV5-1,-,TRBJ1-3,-,CASVLEAGSGNTIYF,TGCGCCAGCGTGCTTGAGGCTGGCTCTGGAAACACCATATATTTT
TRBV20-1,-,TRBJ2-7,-,CSAVRALEQYF,TGCAGTGCGGTGCGGGCTCTAGAGCAGTACTTC
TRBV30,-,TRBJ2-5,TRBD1,CAWGGQVQETQYF,TGTGCCTGGGGGGGACAGGTCCAAGAGACCCAGTACTTC
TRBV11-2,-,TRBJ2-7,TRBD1,CASSLGRGSWYEQYF,TGTGCCAGCAGCTTGGGCAGGGGGAGTTGGTACGAGCAGTACTTC
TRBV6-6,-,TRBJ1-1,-,CAVRRGENTEAFF,TGTGCCGTTCGAAGGGGGGAGAACACTGAAGCTTTCTTT
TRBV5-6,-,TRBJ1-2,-,CASSLSRKDGYTF,TGTGCCAGCAGCTTGTCAAGGAAGGATGGCTACACCTTC
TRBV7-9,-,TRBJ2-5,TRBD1,CASSLTDRAVDF,TGTGCCAGCAGCTTAACCGACAGGGCGGTGGACTTC
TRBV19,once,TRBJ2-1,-,CASSIRGPQYNEQFF,TGTGCCAGTAGTATACGGGGGCCCCAGTACAATGAGCAGTTCTTC
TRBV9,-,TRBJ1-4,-,CASSGAGRDNEKLFF,TGTGCCAGCAGCGGGGCCGGGAGGGATAATGAAAAACTGTTTTTT
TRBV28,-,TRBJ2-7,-,CASTSSYEQYF,TGTGCCAGCACCTCCTCCTACGAGCAGTACTTC
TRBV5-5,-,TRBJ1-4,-,CASSSSNEKLFF,TGTGCCAGCAGTTCTAGTAATGAAAAACTGTTTTTT
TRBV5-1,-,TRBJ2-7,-,CASSLSASLNEQYF,TGCGCCAGCAGCTTGTCGGCCAGCTTAAACGAGCAGTACTTC
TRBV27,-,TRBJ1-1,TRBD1,CASSRDRSNTEAFF,TGTGCCAGCAGCCGGGACAGGTCGAACACTGAAGCTTTCTTT
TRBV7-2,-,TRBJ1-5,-,CASSLEGTGNNQPQHF,TGTGCCAGCAGCTTAGAGGGCACCGGGAACAATCAGCCCCAGCATTTT
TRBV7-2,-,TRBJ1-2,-,CASSLPAFFVYGYTF,TGTGCCAGCAGCTTACCCGCTTTCTTTGTCTATGGCTACACCTTC
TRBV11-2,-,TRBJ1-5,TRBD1,CASSPGQGPQPQHF,TGTGCCAGCAGCCCAGGACAGGGGCCCCAGCCCCAGCATTTT
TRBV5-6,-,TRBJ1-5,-,CASSETASNQPQHF,TGTGCCAGCAGCGAGACAGCTTCCAATCAGCCCCAGCATTTT
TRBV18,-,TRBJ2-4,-,CASSPPGGAAKNIQYF,TGTGCCAGCTCACCACCGGGTGGGGCAGCCAAAAACATTCAGTACTTC